This T cell receptor beta chain was documented in a study of identical twins. Trimming removed 0 bases from V and 10 bases from J, with 8 bases in between. The CDR3 covers 12 residues. CDR1 and CDR2 from the germline V gene are SGDLS and YYNGEE. Only healthy Caucasians were enrolled as donors. Each CDR3 protein gets one entry after TCRdb re-called the 5' RACE reads with MiXCR. The repertoire consists of about 190,000 distinct CDR3 sequences, with 15% to 20% occurring once and the leading ten covering 35% to 50%. The same specimen was also included in a second study, on T cells expressing NK-cell markers.

The specimen sequenced was CD8+ T cells sorted from blood. The receptor's source is a young woman in good health. This chain connects TRBV9 to TRBJ2-1, with D possibly TRBD1 on 5 matching bases. The DNA of the CDR3 is TGTGCCAGCAGCGTAGAGACAGCCGAGCAGTTCTTC. It codes for CASSVETAEQFF.